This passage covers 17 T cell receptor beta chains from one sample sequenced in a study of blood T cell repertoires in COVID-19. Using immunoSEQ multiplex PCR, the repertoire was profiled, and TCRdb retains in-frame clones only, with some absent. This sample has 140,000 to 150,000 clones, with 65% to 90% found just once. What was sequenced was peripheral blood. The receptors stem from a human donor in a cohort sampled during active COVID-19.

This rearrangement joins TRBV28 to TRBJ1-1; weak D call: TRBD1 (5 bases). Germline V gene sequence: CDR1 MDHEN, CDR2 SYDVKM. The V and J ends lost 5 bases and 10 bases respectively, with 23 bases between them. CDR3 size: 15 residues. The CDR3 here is CASSPLWRGRSGAFF. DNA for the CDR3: TGTGCCAGCAGTCCTCTTTGGCGGGGACGTTCAGGAGCTTTCTTT.

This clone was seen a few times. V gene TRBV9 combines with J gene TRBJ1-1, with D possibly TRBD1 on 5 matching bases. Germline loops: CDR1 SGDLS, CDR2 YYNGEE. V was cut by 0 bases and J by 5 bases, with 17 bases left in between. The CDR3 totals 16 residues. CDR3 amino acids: CASSVGPLGGVTEAFF. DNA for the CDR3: TGTGCCAGCAGCGTAGGCCCCCTGGGAGGGGTTACTGAAGCTTTCTTT.

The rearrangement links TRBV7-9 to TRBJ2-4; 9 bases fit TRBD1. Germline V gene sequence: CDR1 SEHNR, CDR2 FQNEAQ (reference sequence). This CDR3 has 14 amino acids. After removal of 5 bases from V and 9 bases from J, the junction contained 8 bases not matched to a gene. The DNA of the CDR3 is TGTGCCAGCAGCCCTCCGGGACAGGGTAGCATTCAGTACTTC. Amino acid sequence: CASSPPGQGSIQYF.

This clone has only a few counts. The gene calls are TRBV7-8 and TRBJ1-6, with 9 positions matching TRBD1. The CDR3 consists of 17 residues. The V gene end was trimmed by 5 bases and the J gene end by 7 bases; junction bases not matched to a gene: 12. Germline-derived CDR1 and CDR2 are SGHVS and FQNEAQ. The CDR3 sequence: CASSPITGTGTNSPLHF. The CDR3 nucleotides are TGTGCCAGCAGCCCAATCACCGGGACAGGGACGAATTCACCCCTCCACTTT.

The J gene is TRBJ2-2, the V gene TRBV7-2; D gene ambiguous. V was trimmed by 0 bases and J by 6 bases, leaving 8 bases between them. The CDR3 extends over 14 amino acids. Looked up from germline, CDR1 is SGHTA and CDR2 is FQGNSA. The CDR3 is CASSLASYSGELFF. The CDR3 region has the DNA TGTGCCAGCAGCTTAGCTAGCTACTCCGGGGAGCTGTTTTTT.

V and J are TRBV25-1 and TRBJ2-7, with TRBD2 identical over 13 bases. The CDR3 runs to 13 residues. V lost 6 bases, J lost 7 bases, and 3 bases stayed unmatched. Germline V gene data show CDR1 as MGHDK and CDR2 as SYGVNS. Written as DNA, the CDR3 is TGTGCCAGCAGCGGACTAGCGGGAGTTGAGCAGTACTTC. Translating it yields CASSGLAGVEQYF.

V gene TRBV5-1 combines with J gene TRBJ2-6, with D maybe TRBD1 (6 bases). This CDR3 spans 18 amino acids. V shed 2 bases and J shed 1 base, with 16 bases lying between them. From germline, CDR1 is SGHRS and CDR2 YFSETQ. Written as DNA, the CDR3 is TGCGCCAGCAGCTTAAGGAACAGGGACGGATCTGGGGCCAACGTCCTGACTTTC. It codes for CASSLRNRDGSGANVLTF.

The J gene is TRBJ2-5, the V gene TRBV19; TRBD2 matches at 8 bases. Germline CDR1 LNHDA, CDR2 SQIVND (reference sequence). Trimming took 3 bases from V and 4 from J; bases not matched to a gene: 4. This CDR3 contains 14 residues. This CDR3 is CASSIGRGSETQYF. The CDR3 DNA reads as TGTGCCAGTAGTATCGGGAGGGGGTCAGAGACCCAGTACTTC.

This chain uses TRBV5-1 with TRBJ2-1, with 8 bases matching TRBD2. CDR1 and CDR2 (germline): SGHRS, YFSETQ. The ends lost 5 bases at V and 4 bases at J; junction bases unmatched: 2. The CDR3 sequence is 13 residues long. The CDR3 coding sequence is TGCGCCAGCAGTGTAGCGGGATACAATGAGCAGTTCTTC. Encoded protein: CASSVAGYNEQFF.

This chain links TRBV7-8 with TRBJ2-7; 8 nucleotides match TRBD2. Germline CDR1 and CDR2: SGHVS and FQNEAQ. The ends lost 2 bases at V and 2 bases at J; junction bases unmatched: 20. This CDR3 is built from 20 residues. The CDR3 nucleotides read TGTGCCAGCAGCTTAAGTGCCGGGGCTCGGACACTAGCGGTTGCCTACGAGCAGTACTTC. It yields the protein CASSLSAGARTLAVAYEQYF. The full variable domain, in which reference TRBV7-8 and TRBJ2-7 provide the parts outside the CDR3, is GAGVSQSPRYKVAKRGQDVALRCDPISGHVSLFWYQQALGQGPEFLTYFQNEAQLDKSGLPSDRFFAERPEGSVSTLKIQRTQQEDSAVYLCASSLSAGARTLAVAYEQYFGPGTRLTVT.

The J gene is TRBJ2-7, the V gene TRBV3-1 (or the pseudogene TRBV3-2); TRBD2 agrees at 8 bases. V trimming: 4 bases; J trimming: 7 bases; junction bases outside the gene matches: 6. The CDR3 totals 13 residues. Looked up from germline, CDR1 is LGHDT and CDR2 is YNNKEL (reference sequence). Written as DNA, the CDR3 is TGTGCCAGCAGCCCCCACGGGGGGGGAGAGCAGTACTTC. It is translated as CASSPHGGGEQYF.

The chain's CDR3 is CASSPRPGTWSYNEQFF. The DNA for the CDR3 is TGTGCCAGTAGCCCGAGACCCGGGACATGGAGCTACAATGAGCAGTTCTTC. The J gene is TRBJ2-1, the V gene TRBV19, with D maybe TRBD1 (6 bases). Per the germline V gene, CDR1 is LNHDA and CDR2 is SQIVND (reference sequence). The CDR3 has 17 residues. V lost 6 bases, J lost 3 bases, and 21 bases lay in between.

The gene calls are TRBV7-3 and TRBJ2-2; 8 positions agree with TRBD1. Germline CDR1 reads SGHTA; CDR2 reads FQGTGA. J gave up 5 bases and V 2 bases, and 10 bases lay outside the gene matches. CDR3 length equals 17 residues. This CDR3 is CASSLGPGGARTGELFF. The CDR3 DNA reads TGTGCCAGCAGCTTAGGGCCAGGGGGCGCGAGGACCGGGGAGCTGTTTTTT.

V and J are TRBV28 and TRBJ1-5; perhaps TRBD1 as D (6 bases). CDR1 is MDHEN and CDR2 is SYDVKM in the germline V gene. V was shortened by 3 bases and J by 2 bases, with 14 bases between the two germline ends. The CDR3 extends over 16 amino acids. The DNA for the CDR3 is TGTGCCAGCAGTTTCTTGGGGGCGCGAGGCAATCAGCCCCAGCATTTT. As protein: CASSFLGARGNQPQHF.

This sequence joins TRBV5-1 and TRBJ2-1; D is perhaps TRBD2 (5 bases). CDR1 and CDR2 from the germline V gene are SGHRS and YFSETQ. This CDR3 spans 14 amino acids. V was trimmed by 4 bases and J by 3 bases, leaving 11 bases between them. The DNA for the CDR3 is TGCGCCAGCAGCCCGGGAAACGGCTACAATGAGCAGTTCTTC. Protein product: CASSPGNGYNEQFF. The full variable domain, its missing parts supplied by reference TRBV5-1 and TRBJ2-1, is KAGVTQTPRYLIKTRGQQVTLSCSPISGHRSVSWYQQTPGQGLQFLFEYFSETQRNKGNFPGRFSGRQFSNSRSEMNVSTLELGDSALYLCASSPGNGYNEQFFGPGTRLTVL.

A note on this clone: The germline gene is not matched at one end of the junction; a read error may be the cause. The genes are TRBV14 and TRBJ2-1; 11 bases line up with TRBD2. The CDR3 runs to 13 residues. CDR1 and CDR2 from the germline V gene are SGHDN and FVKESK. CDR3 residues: CASSPRTSGWKVF. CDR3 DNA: TGTGCCAGCAGCCCGCGGACTAGCGGGTGGAAGGTCTTC.

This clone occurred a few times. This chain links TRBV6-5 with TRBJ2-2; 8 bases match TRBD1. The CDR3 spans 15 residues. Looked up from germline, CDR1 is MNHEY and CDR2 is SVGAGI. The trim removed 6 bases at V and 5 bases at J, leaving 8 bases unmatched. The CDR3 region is CASRNPGGGTGELFF. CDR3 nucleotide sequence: TGTGCCAGCAGAAATCCAGGGGGCGGAACCGGGGAGCTGTTTTTT.